The next 7 T cell receptor beta chains were all read from a single sample in a study of memory CD4+ T cells and cytomegalovirus serostatus. The sort gate was single viable CD3+CD4+CD8-CD45RO+ cells for memory CD4+ T cells. Method: immunoSEQ multiplex PCR; TCRdb's copy keeps in-frame clones and lacks some. The table has 50,000 or so clones, roughly four fifths seen once. The sequenced sample consisted of memory CD4+ T cells from blood. The receptors derive from an adult in good health and CMV-seronegative.

This chain uses TRBV6-5 with TRBJ1-6, with D perhaps TRBD1 (6 bases). V was pared by 7 bases and J by 7 bases, with 17 bases between. Germline V gene lookup returns CDR1 MNHEY and CDR2 SVGAGI. This CDR3 region has 15 residues. CDR3 DNA: TGTGCCAGCACAGGAGCGAGGGGGGCCAATTCACCCCTCCACTTT. Protein product: CASTGARGANSPLHF.

The chain carries TRBV6-1 and TRBJ2-3, with TRBD2 matching over 12 bases. In germline, CDR1 is MNHNS, CDR2 SASEGT. The length of the CDR3 is 15 residues. The ends lost 6 bases at V and 4 bases at J; junction bases unmatched: 5. The CDR3 DNA sequence: TGTGCCAGCAGCCTAGCGGGGGGGCCGTCAGATACGCAGTATTTT. This gives the protein CASSLAGGPSDTQYF.

This clone was observed a single time. The chain's CDR3 is CAWQQTSNQPQHF. DNA for the CDR3: TGTGCCTGGCAACAGACAAGCAATCAGCCCCAGCATTTT. The chain has TRBV30 and TRBJ1-5, with D unclear. V lost 5 bases and J lost 1, with 9 bases in between. Per germline, CDR1 GTSNPN and CDR2 SVGIG (reference sequence). The CDR3 has 13 residues.

This chain connects TRBV5-1 to TRBJ2-2; D is possibly TRBD1 (5 bases). Trimming stripped 3 bases from V and 1 base from J, with 10 bases between. Germline CDR1 and CDR2: SGHRS and YFSETQ. The CDR3 length is 15 residues. CDR3 sequence (DNA): TGCGCCAGCAGCTCGAAAACAGGGAACACCGGGGAGCTGTTTTTT. It encodes CASSSKTGNTGELFF.

The J gene is TRBJ1-5, the V gene TRBV10-3; 8 bases are shared with TRBD1. The germline V gene has CDR1 ENHRY and CDR2 SYGVKD. The CDR3 extends over 14 amino acids. The trim removed 6 bases at V and 2 bases at J, leaving 3 bases unmatched. The CDR3 protein is CAIRSGGGNQPQHF. The CDR3 DNA follows: TGTGCCATCAGGTCAGGGGGCGGCAATCAGCCCCAGCATTTT.

This clone showed up just once. The chain links TRBV11-2 to TRBJ2-5, with a possible D match to TRBD1 (6 bases). Germline V gene data show CDR1 as SGHAT and CDR2 as FQNNGV. The CDR3 sequence is 13 residues long. V shed 5 bases and J shed 7 bases, with 14 bases lying between them. CDR3 residues: CASSPTGPGTQYF. CDR3 sequence (DNA): TGTGCCAGCAGCCCAACAGGGCCAGGGACCCAGTACTTC. Full variable domain (outside the CDR3, taken from reference TRBV11-2 and TRBJ2-5): EAGVAQSPRYKIIEKRQSVAFWCNPISGHATLYWYQQILGQGPKLLIQFQNNGVVDDSQLPKDRFSAERLKGVDSTLKIQPAKLEDSAVYLCASSPTGPGTQYFGPGTRLLVL.

V and J are TRBV29-1 and TRBJ1-5, with unresolved D. V was shortened by 6 bases and J by 4 bases, with 10 bases between the two germline ends. CDR1 is SQVTM and CDR2 is ANQGSEA in the germline V gene. CDR3 length: 12 residues. CDR3 sequence (DNA): TGCAGCGTGCGCGTGGGGAATCAGCCCCAGCATTTT. Translation: CSVRVGNQPQHF.